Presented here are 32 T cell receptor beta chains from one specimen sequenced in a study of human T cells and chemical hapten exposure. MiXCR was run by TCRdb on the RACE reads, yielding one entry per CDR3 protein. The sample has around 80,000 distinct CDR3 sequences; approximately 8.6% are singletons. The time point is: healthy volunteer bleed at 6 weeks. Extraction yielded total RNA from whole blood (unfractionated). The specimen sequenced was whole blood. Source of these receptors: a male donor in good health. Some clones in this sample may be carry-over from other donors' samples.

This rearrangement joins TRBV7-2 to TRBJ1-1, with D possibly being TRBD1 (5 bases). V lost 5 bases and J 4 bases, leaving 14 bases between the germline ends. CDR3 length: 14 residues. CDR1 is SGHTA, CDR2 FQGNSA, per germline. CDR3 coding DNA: TGTGCCAGCAGCCGCTCGGCCGGGGGCACTGAAGCTTTCTTT. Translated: CASSRSAGGTEAFF.

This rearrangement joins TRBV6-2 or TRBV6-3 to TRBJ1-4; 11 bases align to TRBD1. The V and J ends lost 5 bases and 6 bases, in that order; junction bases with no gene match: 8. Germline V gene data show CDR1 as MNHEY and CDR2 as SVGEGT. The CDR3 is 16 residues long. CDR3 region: CASSPDRGHRDEKLFF. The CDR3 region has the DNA TGTGCCAGCAGTCCGGACAGGGGGCATAGAGATGAAAAACTGTTTTTT.

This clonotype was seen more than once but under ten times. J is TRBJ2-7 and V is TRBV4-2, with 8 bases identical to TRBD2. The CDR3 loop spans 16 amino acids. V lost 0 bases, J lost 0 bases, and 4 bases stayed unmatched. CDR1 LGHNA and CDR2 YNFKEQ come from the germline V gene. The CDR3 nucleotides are TGTGCCAGCAGCCAAGATTGGGGGACTAGCTCCTACGAGCAGTACTTC. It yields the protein CASSQDWGTSSYEQYF.

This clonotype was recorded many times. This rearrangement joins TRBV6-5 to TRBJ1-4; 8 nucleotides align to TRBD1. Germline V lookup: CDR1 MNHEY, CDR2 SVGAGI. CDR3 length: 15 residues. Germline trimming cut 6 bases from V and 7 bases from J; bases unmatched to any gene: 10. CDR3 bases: TGTGCCAGCAGACAGGGGGTAGGCTTGGGTGAAAAACTGTTTTTT. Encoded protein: CASRQGVGLGEKLFF.

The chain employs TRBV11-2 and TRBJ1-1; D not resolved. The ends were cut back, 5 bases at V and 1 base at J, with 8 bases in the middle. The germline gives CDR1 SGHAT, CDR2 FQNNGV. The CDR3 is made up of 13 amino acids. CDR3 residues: CASSMAGNTEAFF. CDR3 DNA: TGTGCCAGCAGCATGGCAGGGAACACTGAAGCTTTCTTT.

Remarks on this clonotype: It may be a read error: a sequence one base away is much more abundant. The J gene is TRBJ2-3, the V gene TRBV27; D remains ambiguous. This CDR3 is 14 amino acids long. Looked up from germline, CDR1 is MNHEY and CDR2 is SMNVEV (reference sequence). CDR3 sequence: CANSFAPYTDTQYF. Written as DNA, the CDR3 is TGTGCCAACAGTTTCGCCCCATACACAGATACGCAGTATTTT.

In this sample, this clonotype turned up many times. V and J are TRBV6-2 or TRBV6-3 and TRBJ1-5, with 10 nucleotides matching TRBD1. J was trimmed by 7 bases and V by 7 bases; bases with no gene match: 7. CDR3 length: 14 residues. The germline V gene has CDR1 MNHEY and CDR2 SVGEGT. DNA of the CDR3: TGTGCCAGCACCTGGGACAGGGGAATACAGCCCCAGCATTTT. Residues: CASTWDRGIQPQHF.

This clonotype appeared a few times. CDR3 residues: CASSITGTDTQYF. In DNA, the CDR3 is TGTGCCAGCAGTATTACAGGCACAGATACGCAGTATTTT. The chain has TRBV6-5 and TRBJ2-3; no clear D gene. The CDR3 runs to 13 residues. Deletions cut 5 bases from V and 1 base from J, with 7 bases between. Germline V gene data show CDR1 as MNHEY and CDR2 as SVGAGI.

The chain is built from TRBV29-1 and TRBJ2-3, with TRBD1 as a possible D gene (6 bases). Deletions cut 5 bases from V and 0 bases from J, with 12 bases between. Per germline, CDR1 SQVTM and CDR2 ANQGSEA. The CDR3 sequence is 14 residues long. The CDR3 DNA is TGCAGCGTTCCTCAGGGGATCAGCACAGATACGCAGTATTTT. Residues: CSVPQGISTDTQYF.

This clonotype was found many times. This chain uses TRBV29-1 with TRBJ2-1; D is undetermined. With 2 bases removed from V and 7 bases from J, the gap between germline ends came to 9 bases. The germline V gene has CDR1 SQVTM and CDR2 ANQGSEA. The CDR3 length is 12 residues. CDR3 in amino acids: CSVERRDNEQFF. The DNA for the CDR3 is TGCAGCGTTGAAAGGCGCGATAATGAGCAGTTCTTC.

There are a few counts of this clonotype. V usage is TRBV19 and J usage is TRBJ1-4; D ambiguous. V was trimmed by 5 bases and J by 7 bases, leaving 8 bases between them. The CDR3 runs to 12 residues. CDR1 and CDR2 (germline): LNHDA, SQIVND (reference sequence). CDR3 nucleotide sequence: TGTGCCAGTAGTCCTCTATCTGAAAAACTGTTTTTT. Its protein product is CASSPLSEKLFF.

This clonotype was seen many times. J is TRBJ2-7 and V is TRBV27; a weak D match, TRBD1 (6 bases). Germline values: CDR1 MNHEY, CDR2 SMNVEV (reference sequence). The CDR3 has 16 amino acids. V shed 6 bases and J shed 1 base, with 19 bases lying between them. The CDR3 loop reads CASRLSPGAPSYEQYF. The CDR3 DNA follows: TGTGCCAGCAGACTATCTCCAGGGGCTCCTTCCTACGAGCAGTACTTC.

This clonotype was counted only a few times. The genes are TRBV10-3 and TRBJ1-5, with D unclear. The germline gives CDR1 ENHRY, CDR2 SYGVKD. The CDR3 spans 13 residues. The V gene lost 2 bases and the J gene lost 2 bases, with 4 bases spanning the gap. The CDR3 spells CAISEGGNQPQHF. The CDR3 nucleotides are TGTGCCATCAGTGAGGGGGGCAATCAGCCCCAGCATTTT.

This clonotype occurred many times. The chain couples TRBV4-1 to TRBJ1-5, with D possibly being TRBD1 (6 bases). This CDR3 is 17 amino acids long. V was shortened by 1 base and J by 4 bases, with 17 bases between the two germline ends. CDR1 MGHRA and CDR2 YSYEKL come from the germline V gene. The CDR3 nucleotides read TGCGCCAGCAGCCAAGTGCCCGAAGGGGGGGCGAATCAGCCCCAGCATTTT. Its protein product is CASSQVPEGGANQPQHF.

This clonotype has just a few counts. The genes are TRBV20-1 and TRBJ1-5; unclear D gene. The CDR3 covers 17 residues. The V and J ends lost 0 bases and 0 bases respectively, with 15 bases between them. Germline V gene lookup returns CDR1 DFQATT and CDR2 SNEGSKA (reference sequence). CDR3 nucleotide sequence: TGCAGTGCTAGAGATCCCCAGGATTTTTTTAGCAATCAGCCCCAGCATTTT. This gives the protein CSARDPQDFFSNQPQHF.

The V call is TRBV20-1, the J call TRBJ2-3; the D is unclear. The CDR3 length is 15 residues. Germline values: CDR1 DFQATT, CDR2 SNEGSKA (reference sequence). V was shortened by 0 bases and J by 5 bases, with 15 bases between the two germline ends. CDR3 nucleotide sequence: TGCAGTGCTAGAGACACCCATAGGGTTGGAGATACGCAGTATTTT. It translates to CSARDTHRVGDTQYF.

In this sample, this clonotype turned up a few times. The CDR3 here is CASSQDLGVPAFF. CDR3 nucleotides: TGTGCCAGCAGCCAAGATTTGGGGGTCCCAGCTTTCTTT. The V call is TRBV14, the J call TRBJ1-1; possibly TRBD1 for D (5 bases). The CDR3 runs to 13 residues. Deletions cut 0 bases from V and 10 bases from J, with 12 bases between. CDR1 SGHDN and CDR2 FVKESK come from the germline V gene. The whole variable domain, filled in from reference TRBV14 and TRBJ1-1, reads EAGVTQFPSHSVIEKGQTVTLRCDPISGHDNLYWYRRVMGKEIKFLLHFVKESKQDESGMPNNRFLAERTGGTYSTLKVQPAELEDSGVYFCASSQDLGVPAFFGQGTRLTVV.

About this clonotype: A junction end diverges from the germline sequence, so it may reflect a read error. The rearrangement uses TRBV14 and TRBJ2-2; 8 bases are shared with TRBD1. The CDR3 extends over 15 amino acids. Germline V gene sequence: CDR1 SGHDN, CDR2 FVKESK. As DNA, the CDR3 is TGTGCCAGCAGCCGTGGACAGGGCTGGGCCGGGAAGCTGTTTTTT. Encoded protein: CASSRGQGWAGKLFF. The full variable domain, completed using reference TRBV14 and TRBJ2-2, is EAGVTQFPSHSVIEKGQTVTLRCDPISGHDNLYWYRRVMGKEIKFLLHFVKESKQDESGMPNNRFLAERTGGTYSTLKVQPAELEDSGVYFCASSRGQGWAGKLFFGEGSRLTVL.

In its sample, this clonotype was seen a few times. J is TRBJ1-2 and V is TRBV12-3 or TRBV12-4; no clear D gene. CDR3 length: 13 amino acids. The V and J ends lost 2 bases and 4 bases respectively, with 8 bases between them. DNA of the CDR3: TGTGCCAGCAGTTTATACCAGGCCTATGGCTACACCTTC. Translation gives CASSLYQAYGYTF.

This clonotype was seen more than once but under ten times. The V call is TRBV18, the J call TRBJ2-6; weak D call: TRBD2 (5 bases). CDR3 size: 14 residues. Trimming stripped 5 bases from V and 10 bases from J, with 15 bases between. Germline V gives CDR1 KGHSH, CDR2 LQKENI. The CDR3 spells CASSVEGLMNVLTF. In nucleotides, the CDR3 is TGTGCCAGCTCAGTAGAGGGATTGATGAACGTCCTGACTTTC.

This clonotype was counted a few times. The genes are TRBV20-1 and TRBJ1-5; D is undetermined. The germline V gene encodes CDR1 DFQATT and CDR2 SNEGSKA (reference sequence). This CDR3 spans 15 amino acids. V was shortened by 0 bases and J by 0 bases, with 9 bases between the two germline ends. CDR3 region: CSARESGSSNQPQHF. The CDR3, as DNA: TGCAGTGCTAGAGAATCCGGATCTAGCAATCAGCCCCAGCATTTT.

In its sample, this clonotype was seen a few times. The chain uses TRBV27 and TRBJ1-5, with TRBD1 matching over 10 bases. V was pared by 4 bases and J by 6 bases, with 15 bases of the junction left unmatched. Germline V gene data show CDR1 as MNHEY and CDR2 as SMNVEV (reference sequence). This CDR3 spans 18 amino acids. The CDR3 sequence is CASSSSRTGTGASQPQHF. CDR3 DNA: TGTGCCAGCAGTTCTTCAAGAACCGGGACAGGGGCTTCTCAGCCCCAGCATTTT.

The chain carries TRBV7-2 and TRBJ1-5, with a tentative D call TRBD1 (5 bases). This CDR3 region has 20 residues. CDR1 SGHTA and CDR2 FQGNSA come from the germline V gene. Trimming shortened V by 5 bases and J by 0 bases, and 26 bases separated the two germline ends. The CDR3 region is CASSHGDHDAGRNSNQPQHF. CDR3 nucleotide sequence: TGTGCCAGCAGCCATGGGGACCACGACGCCGGACGGAATAGCAATCAGCCCCAGCATTTT.

The CDR3 nucleotides are TGTGCCAGCAGCCAGGAACCCGGGACTAGAGGCACGCAGTATTTT. Translating it yields CASSQEPGTRGTQYF. This rearrangement joins TRBV3-1 to TRBJ2-3; 8 bases map to TRBD2. This CDR3 is built from 15 residues. CDR1 and CDR2 (germline): LGHDT, YNNKEL (reference sequence). V trimming: 3 bases; J trimming: 9 bases; junction bases outside the gene matches: 11.

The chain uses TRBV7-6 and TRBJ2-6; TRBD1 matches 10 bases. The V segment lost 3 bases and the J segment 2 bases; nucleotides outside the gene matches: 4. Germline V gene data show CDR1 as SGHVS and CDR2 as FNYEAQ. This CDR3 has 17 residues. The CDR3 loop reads CASSLGQGLAGANVLTF. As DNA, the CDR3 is TGTGCCAGCAGCTTGGGACAGGGGCTGGCTGGGGCCAACGTCCTGACTTTC.

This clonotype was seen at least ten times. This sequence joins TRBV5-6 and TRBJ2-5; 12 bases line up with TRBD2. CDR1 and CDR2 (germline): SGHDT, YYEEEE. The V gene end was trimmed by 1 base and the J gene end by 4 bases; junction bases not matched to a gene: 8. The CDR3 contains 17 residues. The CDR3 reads CASSLRTSGNLPETQYF. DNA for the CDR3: TGTGCCAGCAGCTTGCGGACTAGCGGGAACCTGCCAGAGACCCAGTACTTC.

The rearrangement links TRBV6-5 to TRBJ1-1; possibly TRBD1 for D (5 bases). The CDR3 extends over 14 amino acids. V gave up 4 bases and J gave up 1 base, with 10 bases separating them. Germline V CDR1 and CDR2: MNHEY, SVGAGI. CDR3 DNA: TGTGCCAGCAGTTTCTCACAGGAGAACACTGAAGCTTTCTTT. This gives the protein CASSFSQENTEAFF.

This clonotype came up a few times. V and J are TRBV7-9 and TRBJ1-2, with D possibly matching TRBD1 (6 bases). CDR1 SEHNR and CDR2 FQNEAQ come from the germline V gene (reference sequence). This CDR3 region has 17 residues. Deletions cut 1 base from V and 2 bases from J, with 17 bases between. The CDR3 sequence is CASSLGGVGGLNYGYTF. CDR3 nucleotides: TGTGCCAGCAGCTTAGGAGGCGTTGGGGGCCTCAACTATGGCTACACCTTC.

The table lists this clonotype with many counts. The CDR3 DNA is TGCAGTGCTAGAGGAGCGGGAGAACTAGAGACCCAGTACTTC. It is translated as CSARGAGELETQYF. The chain links TRBV20-1 to TRBJ2-5; 8 positions agree with TRBD2. V gave up 1 base and J gave up 4 bases; unmatched junction bases: 5. Germline-derived CDR1 and CDR2 are DFQATT and SNEGSKA (reference sequence). The CDR3 runs to 14 residues.

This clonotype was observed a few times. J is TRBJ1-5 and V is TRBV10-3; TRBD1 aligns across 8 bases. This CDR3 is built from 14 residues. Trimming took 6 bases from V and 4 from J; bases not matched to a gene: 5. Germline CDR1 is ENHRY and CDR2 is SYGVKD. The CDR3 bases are TGTGCCATCAGGAGCGACAGGGGTAATCAGCCCCAGCATTTT. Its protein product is CAIRSDRGNQPQHF.

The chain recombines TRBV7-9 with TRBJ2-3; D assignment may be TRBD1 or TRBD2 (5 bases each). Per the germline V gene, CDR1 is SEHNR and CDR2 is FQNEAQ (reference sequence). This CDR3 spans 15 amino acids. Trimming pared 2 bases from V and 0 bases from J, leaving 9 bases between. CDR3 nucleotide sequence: TGTGCCAGCAGCTTATGGGGGACCAGCACAGATACGCAGTATTTT. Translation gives CASSLWGTSTDTQYF.

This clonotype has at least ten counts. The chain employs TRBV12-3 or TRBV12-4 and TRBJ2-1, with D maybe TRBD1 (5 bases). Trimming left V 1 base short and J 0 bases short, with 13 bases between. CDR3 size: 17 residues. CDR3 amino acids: CASSLGGGRSSYNEQFF. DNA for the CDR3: TGTGCCAGCAGTTTAGGGGGCGGACGGAGCTCCTACAATGAGCAGTTCTTC.